Below are 14 T cell receptor beta chains sequenced from a single sample in a study of blood T cells in healthy people across ages. The authors ran a second PCR of roughly 6 to 11 cycles using a sample-barcoded 5' primer and a J-beta primer mix. TCRdb reprocessed the 5' RACE reads with MiXCR, giving one entry per CDR3 protein. Here the sample spans 750,000 or so distinct CDR3 sequences, roughly 25% being singletons. These data are also associated with another study on T cells of mothers and their children.

Sequencing input: blood. These receptor sequences come from a boy between 10 and 17 years old in good health.

This chain uses TRBV20-1 with TRBJ2-7, with TRBD1 matching over 7 bases. V shed 7 bases, J shed 6 bases, and the junction held 9 bases outside the gene matches. Germline CDR1 reads DFQATT; CDR2 reads SNEGSKA (reference sequence). This CDR3 has 12 residues. The CDR3 spells CSVQGMSAEQYF. The DNA for the CDR3 is TGCAGTGTACAGGGGATGAGTGCCGAGCAGTACTTC.

The rearrangement joins TRBV12-3 or TRBV12-4 to TRBJ2-2; TRBD2 agrees at 11 bases. The CDR3 covers 19 residues. The junction had 13 bases not matched to a gene; V was cut back by 5 bases and J by 2 bases. The CDR3, as DNA: TGTGCCAGCAGTCCCCGACCGGGACTAGCGGAGATAAACACCGGGGAGCTGTTTTTT. Translating gives CASSPRPGLAEINTGELFF.

This clonotype was seen only a few times. The chain uses TRBV13 and TRBJ1-3; D uncertain. CDR1 is PRHDT, CDR2 FYEKMQ, per germline (reference sequence). This CDR3 is built from 14 residues. Trimming took 3 bases from V and 2 from J, leaving 8 bases between them. In nucleotides, the CDR3 is TGTGCCAGCAGCTTGTTTGGGGCTGGAAACACCATATATTTT. Protein product: CASSLFGAGNTIYF.

The chain carries TRBV7-8 and TRBJ2-5, with a weak D call TRBD2 (6 bases). Germline assignment: CDR1 SGHVS and CDR2 FQNEAQ. This CDR3 region has 15 residues. Deletions cut 5 bases from V and 2 bases from J, with 15 bases between. CDR3 sequence (DNA): TGTGCCAGCAGCCCGTACGGGGGAACGCAAGAGACCCAGTACTTC. This encodes CASSPYGGTQETQYF.

This clonotype has more than one count but fewer than ten. V gene TRBV2 combines with J gene TRBJ2-5; 8 nucleotides line up with TRBD2. The ends lost 6 bases at V and 3 bases at J; junction bases unmatched: 9. The CDR3 length is 15 residues. Germline CDR1 SNHLY, CDR2 FYNNEI. The CDR3 bases are TGTGCCAGCAGCCTATTTACCGGGGGGGAAGAGACCCAGTACTTC. It translates to CASSLFTGGEETQYF.

This chain links TRBV20-1 with TRBJ1-5, with D uncertain. This CDR3 comprises 14 residues. Trimming took 3 bases from V and 4 from J, leaving 13 bases between them. Germline CDR1 reads DFQATT; CDR2 reads SNEGSKA (reference sequence). The CDR3 sequence is CSASDSRGNQPQHF. The CDR3 DNA sequence: TGCAGTGCTAGTGACTCGCGGGGTAATCAGCCCCAGCATTTT.

This clonotype has a handful of counts. This is likely a read error, given that the CDR3 carries no conserved phenylalanine or tryptophan at its end. The J gene is TRBJ2-7, the V gene TRBV7-7, with D perhaps assigned TRBD1 or TRBD2 (6 bases each). Germline loops: CDR1 SSHAT, CDR2 FNYEAQ (reference sequence). This CDR3 comprises 15 residues. CDR3 amino acids: CASSLRDGGGYEQYL. The DNA of the CDR3 is TGTGCTAGCAGCTTGCGGGACGGGGGCGGATACGAGCAGTACCTC.

J is TRBJ2-3 and V is TRBV5-6, with D perhaps matching TRBD2 (5 bases). There are 16 residues in the CDR3. CDR1 is SGHDT, CDR2 YYEEEE, per germline. V was cut by 4 bases and J by 7 bases, with 22 bases left in between. CDR3 region: CASSARLPRPNNTQYF. The CDR3 DNA sequence: TGTGCCAGCAGCGCTCGACTACCCCGTCCGAATAATACGCAGTATTTT.

This clonotype showed up just a few times. The V gene is TRBV7-3, the J gene TRBJ2-2; 14 positions agree with TRBD2. Per germline, CDR1 SGHTA and CDR2 FQGTGA. The CDR3 has 18 residues. V dropped 5 bases and J dropped 4; count of bases not matched to a gene: 9. Here the CDR3 DNA reads TGTGCCAGCAGCCTGACTAGCGGGGGGGCTTCCGGCACCGGGGAGCTGTTTTTT. Amino acid sequence: CASSLTSGGASGTGELFF.

This rearrangement joins TRBV20-1 to TRBJ2-4; 10 nucleotides align to TRBD2. The length of the CDR3 is 15 residues. Germline V CDR1 and CDR2: DFQATT, SNEGSKA (reference sequence). V lost 5 bases, J lost 6 bases, and 10 bases stayed unmatched. The CDR3 nucleotides are TGCAGTGCTTCCGGACTAGCGGCAAAGATAAACATTCAGTACTTC. The encoded protein is CSASGLAAKINIQYF.

The chain joins TRBV10-3 to TRBJ2-1; 7 bases are a match to TRBD1. The CDR3 extends over 14 amino acids. The germline CDR1 and CDR2 sequences are ENHRY and SYGVKD. With 7 bases clipped from V and 6 bases from J, the junction kept 9 bases outside the gene matches. This CDR3 reads CAINPGQVFNEQFF. The CDR3 coding sequence is TGTGCCATCAATCCCGGACAGGTCTTCAATGAGCAGTTCTTC.

V usage is TRBV4-1 and J usage is TRBJ2-7; D not resolved. Germline CDR1 is MGHRA and CDR2 is YSYEKL. V was cut by 3 bases and J by 2 bases, with 26 bases left in between. This CDR3 is built from 19 residues. CDR3 sequence (DNA): TGCGCCAGCAGCCACCGTCCGGGCCGGAAAGCCGAAAGACCCTACGAGCAGTACTTC. Encoded protein: CASSHRPGRKAERPYEQYF.

This clonotype has only a few counts. The chain combines TRBV7-9 with TRBJ2-5, with a tentative D call TRBD2 (5 bases). The end of the DNA fits TRBJ2-7 better, so the J call may be wrong. CDR1 and CDR2 (germline): SEHNR, FQNEAQ (reference sequence). There are 15 residues in the CDR3. The CDR3 reads CASSLVYGGDGEQYF. As DNA, the CDR3 is TGTGCCAGCAGCTTAGTCTACGGAGGTGATGGCGAGCAGTACTTC.

The chain carries TRBV14 and TRBJ2-7; 8 nucleotides agree with TRBD1. Per germline, CDR1 SGHDN and CDR2 FVKESK. This CDR3 is built from 13 residues. Trimming removed 3 bases from V and 3 bases from J; junction bases left unmatched: 1. The CDR3, as DNA: TGTGCCAGCAGCCAGGGACAGGTCTACGAGCAGTACTTC. Translating it yields CASSQGQVYEQYF.